This record covers a single TCR beta chain. Its target is not known. The time point is: week 5, during vaccination. It was 300 ug of mutant IDH1 20-mer peptide that made up each vaccine dose, given with topical imiquimod. Assay: immunoSEQ multiplex PCR; the TCRdb copy retains only in-frame clones and omits some. The table shows some 33,000 clones, with roughly three fifths occurring only once. These data come from a study of a mutant IDH1 vaccine in newly diagnosed glioma. Study overall: Following radiotherapy alone, or alongside temozolomide cycles, vaccination was started after an interval of 4-6 weeks. Whole-study findings and limits: Pseudoprogression seemed unlinked to shifts in top peripheral T cell clonotypes.

This receptor was obtained from a woman aged 18-35 years with glioma. This sample comprised PBMCs, obtained from a glioma patient whose treatment included an IDH1 peptide vaccine.

The CDR3 reads CASSLVQGEVNEQFF. The CDR3 DNA reads TGTGCCAGCAGCTTAGTACAGGGGGAAGTCAATGAGCAGTTCTTC. The rearrangement links TRBV7-2 to TRBJ2-1, with TRBD1 matching over 8 bases. The germline V gene has CDR1 SGHTA and CDR2 FQGNSA. The V gene end was trimmed by 1 base and the J gene end by 6 bases; junction bases not matched to a gene: 5. CDR3 length equals 15 residues.